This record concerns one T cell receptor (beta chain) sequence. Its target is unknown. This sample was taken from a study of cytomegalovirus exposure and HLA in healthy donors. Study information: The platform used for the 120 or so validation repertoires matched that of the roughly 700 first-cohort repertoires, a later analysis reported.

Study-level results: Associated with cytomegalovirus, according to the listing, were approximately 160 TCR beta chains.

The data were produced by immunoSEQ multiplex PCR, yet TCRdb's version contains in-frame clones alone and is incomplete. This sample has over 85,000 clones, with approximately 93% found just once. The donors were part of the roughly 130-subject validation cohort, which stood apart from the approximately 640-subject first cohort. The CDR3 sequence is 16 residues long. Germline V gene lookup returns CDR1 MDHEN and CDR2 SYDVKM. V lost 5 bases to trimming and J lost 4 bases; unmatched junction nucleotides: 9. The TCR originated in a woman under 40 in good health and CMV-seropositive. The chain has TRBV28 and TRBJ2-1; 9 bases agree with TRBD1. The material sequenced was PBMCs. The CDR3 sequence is CASSTAGTGFYNEQFF. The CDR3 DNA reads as TGTGCCAGCAGTACCGCCGGGACAGGGTTTTACAATGAGCAGTTCTTC.